This T cell receptor beta chain originates from a study of blood T cell repertoires in COVID-19. Whole-study context: The study drew acute and convalescent COVID-19 samples from the United States, Italy and Spain. T cells, B-cell-depleted T cells, or PBMCs supplied cDNA or gDNA.

Trimming at V came to 2 bases and at J to 5 bases, leaving 0 bases not matched to a gene. The CDR3 runs to 14 residues. Per germline, CDR1 ENHRY and CDR2 SYGVKD. The count of this clone is one. Original analysis: Estimation of nucleated cell counts relied on the amplification of reference gene primers. Some clones are missing from TCRdb's copy, which holds only in-frame ones; the method was immunoSEQ multiplex PCR. The DNA gave D and trimming, while V, J and clone size come from that table. This table has 150,000 or so clones, over 60% appearing once. The TCR sequence derives from a woman in her 70s with acute or convalescent COVID-19. Material: peripheral blood. V is TRBV10-3 and J is TRBJ1-6; TRBD1 agrees at 7 bases. The CDR3 DNA follows: TGTGCCATCAGTGAGACAGGGGATAATTCACCCCTCCACTTT. Its protein is CAISETGDNSPLHF.